This TCR beta chain is drawn from a study of blood T cells in healthy people across ages. V was trimmed by 2 bases and J by 4 bases, leaving 8 bases between them. The CDR3 sequence is 14 residues long. Germline assignment: CDR1 LGHNA and CDR2 YSLEER. Findings of the study overall: Age brought a roughly linear fall in TCR beta diversity measured per million T cells. The unsorted PBMCs prevented any conclusive comparison of naive versus antigen-experienced cells.

A second PCR, run for roughly 7 to 12 cycles, used a sample-barcoded 5' primer plus a J-beta primer mix. Each CDR3 protein is one row after TCRdb ran MiXCR on the 5' RACE reads. The sample lists about 670,000 distinct CDR3 sequences; 40% to 45% were seen once. This clonotype was seen only a few times. As yet, its antigen is unknown. This sequence originates from a man aged 80 or over in good health. V usage is TRBV4-3 and J usage is TRBJ2-2; D gene uncertain. The specimen was blood. CDR3 sequence reads: CASSQHRATGELFF. The CDR3, as DNA: TGCGCCAGCAGCCAACACCGGGCCACCGGGGAGCTGTTTTTT.